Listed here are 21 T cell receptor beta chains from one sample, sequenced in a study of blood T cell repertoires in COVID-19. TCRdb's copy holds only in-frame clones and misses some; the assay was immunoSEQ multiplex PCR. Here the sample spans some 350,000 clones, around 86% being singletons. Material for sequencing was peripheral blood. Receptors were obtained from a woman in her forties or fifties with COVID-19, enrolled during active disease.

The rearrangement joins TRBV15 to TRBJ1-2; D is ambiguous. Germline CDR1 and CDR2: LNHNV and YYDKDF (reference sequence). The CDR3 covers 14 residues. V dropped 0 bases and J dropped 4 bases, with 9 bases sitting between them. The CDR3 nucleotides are TGTGCCACCAGCAGAGAATCTGGAGGCTATGGCTACACCTTC. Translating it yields CATSRESGGYGYTF.

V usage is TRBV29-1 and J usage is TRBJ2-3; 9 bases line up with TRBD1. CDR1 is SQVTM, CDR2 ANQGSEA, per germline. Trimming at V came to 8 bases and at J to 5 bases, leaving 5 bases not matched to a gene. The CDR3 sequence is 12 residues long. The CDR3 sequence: CSLTTGGDTQYF. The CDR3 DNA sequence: TGCAGCCTGACGACAGGGGGAGATACGCAGTATTTT.

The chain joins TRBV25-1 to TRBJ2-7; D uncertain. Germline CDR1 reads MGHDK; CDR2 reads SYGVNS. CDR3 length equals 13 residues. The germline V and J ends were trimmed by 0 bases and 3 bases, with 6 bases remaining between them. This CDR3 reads CASSEYSNYEQYF. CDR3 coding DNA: TGTGCCAGCAGTGAATATAGCAACTACGAGCAGTACTTC.

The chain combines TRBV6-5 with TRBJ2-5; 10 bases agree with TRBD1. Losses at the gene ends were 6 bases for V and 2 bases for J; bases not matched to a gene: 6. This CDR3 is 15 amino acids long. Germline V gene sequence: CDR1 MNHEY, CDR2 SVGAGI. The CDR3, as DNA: TGTGCCAGCAGCGACCGGGACAGGGGACAAGAGACCCAGTACTTC. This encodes CASSDRDRGQETQYF.

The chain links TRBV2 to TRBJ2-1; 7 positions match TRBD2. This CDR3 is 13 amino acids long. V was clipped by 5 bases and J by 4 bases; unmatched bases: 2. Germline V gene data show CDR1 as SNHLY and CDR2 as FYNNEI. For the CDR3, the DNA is TGTGCCAGCAGTCGACTAGCTTACAATGAGCAGTTCTTC. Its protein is CASSRLAYNEQFF.

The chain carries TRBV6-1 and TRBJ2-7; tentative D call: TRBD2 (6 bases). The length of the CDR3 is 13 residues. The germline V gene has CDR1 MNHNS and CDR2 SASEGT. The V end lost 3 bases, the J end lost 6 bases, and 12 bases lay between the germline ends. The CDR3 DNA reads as TGTGCCAGCAGTGACCTTGGCGGGACCGAGCAGTACTTC. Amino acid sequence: CASSDLGGTEQYF.

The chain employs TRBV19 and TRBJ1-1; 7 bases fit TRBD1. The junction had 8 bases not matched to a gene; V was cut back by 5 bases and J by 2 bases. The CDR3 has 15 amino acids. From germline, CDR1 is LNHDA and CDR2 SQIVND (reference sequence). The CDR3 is CASSLNRDRNTEAFF. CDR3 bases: TGTGCCAGTAGTCTAAACCGGGACAGAAACACTGAAGCTTTCTTT.

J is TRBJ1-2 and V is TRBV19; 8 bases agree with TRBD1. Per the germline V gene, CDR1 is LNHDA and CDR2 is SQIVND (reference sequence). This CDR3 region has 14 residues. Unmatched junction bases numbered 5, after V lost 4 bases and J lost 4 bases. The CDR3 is CASSTDRGFYGYTF. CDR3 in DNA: TGTGCCAGTAGTACCGACAGGGGTTTCTATGGCTACACCTTC.

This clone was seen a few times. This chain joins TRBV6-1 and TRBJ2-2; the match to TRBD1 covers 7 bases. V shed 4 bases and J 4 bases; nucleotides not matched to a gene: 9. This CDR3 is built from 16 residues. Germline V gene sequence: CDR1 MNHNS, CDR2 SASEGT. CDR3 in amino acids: CASSGPSGTATGELFF. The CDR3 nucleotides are TGTGCCAGCAGTGGGCCCTCCGGGACAGCCACCGGGGAGCTGTTTTTT.

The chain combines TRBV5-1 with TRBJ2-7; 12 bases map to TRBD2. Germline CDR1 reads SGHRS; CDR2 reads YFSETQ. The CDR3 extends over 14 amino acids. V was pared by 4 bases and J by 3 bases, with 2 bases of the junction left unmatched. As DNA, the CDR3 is TGCGCCAGCAGCCGGACTAGCGGGAACTACGAGCAGTACTTC. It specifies CASSRTSGNYEQYF.

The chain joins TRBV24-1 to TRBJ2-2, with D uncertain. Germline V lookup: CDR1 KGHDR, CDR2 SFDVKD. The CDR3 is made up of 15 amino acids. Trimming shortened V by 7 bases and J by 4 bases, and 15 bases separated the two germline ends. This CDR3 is CATRIPVAATGELFF. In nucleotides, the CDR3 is TGTGCCACCAGGATCCCAGTCGCGGCCACCGGGGAGCTGTTTTTT.

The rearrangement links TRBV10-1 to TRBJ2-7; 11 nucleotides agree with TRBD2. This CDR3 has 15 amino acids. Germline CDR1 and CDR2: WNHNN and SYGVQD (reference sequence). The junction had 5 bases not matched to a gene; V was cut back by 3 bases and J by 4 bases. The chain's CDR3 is CASSETTSGTYEQYF. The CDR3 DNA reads TGCGCCAGCAGTGAAACGACTAGCGGGACGTACGAGCAGTACTTC.

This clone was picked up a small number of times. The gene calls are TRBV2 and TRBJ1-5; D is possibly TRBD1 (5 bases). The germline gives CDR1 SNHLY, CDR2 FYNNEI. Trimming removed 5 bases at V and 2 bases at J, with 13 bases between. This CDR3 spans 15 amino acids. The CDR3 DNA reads TGTGCCAGCAGTTTCGGGGGTTGGGGCAATCAGCCCCAGCATTTT. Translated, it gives CASSFGGWGNQPQHF.

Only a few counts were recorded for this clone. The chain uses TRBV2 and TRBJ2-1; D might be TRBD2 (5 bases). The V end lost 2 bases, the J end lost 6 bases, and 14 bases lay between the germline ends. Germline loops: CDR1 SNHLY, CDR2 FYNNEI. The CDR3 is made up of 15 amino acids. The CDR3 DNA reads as TGTGCCAGCAGTGAAACGAGGGCCAGTGGCAATGAGCAGTTCTTC. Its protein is CASSETRASGNEQFF.

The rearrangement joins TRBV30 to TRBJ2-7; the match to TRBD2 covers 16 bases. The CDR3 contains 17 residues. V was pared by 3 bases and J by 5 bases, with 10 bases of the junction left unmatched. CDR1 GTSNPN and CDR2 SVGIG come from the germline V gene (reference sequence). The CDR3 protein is CAWRMGLAGGPGDEQYF. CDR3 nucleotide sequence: TGTGCCTGGAGGATGGGACTAGCGGGAGGGCCTGGGGACGAGCAGTACTTC. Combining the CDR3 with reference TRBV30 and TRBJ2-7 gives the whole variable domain SQTIHQWPATLVQPVGSPLSLECTVEGTSNPNLYWYRQAAGRGLQLLFYSVGIGQISSEVPQNLSASRPQDRQFILSSKKLLLSDSGFYLCAWRMGLAGGPGDEQYFGPGTRLTVT.

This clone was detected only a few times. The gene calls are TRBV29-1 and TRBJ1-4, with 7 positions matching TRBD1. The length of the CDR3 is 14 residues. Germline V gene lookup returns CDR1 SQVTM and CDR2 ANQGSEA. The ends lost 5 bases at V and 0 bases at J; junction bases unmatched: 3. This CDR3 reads CSVRGTATNEKLFF. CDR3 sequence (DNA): TGCAGCGTTCGAGGGACAGCAACTAATGAAAAACTGTTTTTT.

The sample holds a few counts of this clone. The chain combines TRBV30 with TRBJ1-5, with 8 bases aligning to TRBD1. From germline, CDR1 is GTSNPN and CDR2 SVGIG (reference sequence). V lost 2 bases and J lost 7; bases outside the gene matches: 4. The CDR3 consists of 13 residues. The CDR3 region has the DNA TGTGCCTGGAGTACTACAGGGGGACAGCCCCAGCATTTT. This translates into CAWSTTGGQPQHF.

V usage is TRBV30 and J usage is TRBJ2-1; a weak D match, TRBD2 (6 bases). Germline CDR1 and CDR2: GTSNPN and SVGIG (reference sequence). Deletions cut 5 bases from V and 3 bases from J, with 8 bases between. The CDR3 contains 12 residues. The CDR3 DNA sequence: TGTGCCTGGCGGGGGTACTACAATGAGCAGTTCTTC. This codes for CAWRGYYNEQFF.

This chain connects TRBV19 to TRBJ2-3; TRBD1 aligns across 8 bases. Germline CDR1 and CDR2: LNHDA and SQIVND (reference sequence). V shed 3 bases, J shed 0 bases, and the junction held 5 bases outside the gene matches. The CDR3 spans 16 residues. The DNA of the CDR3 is TGTGCCAGTAGTATTGCCGGGACAGGAAGCACAGATACGCAGTATTTT. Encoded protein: CASSIAGTGSTDTQYF.

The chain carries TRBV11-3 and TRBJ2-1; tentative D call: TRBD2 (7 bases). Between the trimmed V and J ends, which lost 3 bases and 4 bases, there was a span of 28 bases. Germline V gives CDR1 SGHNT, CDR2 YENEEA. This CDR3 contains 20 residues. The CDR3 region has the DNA TGTGCCAGCAGCTTCCCAGGTGATCGCGGGGGCCTTCGAGGATACAATGAGCAGTTCTTC. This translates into CASSFPGDRGGLRGYNEQFF.

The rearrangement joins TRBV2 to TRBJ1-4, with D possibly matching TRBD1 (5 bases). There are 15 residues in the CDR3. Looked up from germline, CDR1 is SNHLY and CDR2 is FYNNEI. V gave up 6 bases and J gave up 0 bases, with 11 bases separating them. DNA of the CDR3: TGTGCCAGCAGAAGACAGAGAACAACTAATGAAAAACTGTTTTTT. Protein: CASRRQRTTNEKLFF.